Below are 5 T cell receptor beta chains sequenced from a single sample in a study of blood T cell repertoires in COVID-19. The protocol was immunoSEQ multiplex PCR, while the TCRdb copy is restricted to in-frame clones and leaves out a portion. The sample comprises about 78,000 clones, around 88% of which are singletons, and nearly 5% rests with the top ten. What was sequenced was peripheral blood. The receptor set was obtained from a woman aged 80 or over with active or convalescent COVID-19.

The chain is built from TRBV15 and TRBJ1-5; D unresolved. Germline V CDR1 and CDR2: LNHNV, YYDKDF (reference sequence). The CDR3 runs 15 residues. V shed 0 bases and J shed 7 bases, with 13 bases lying between them. The CDR3 sequence is CATSREQSVSQPQHF. The CDR3 DNA sequence: TGTGCCACCAGCAGAGAACAGTCGGTGAGCCAGCCCCAGCATTTT.

This chain links TRBV7-9 with TRBJ1-4; 10 bases map to TRBD1. The V and J ends lost 3 bases and 4 bases, in that order; junction bases with no gene match: 2. The CDR3 runs to 15 residues. CDR1 and CDR2 from the germline V gene are SEHNR and FQNEAQ (reference sequence). The CDR3 region is CASSFGTGVNEKLFF. In DNA, the CDR3 is TGTGCCAGCAGCTTTGGGACAGGGGTTAATGAAAAACTGTTTTTT.

This chain links TRBV3-1 (or the pseudogene TRBV3-2) with TRBJ2-3; TRBD2 matches 10 bases. This CDR3 is built from 17 residues. Germline loops: CDR1 LGHDT, CDR2 YNNKEL (reference sequence). J gave up 0 bases and V 5 bases, and 8 bases lay outside the gene matches. CDR3: CASSLAGGILSTDTQYF. The CDR3 DNA reads as TGTGCCAGCAGCTTAGCGGGAGGCATCCTTAGCACAGATACGCAGTATTTT.

The chain carries TRBV9 and TRBJ2-5, with a weak D call TRBD1 (6 bases). Germline CDR1 and CDR2: SGDLS and YYNGEE. Trimming removed 3 bases from V and 0 bases from J, with 12 bases in between. This CDR3 region has 15 residues. The CDR3 loop is CASSEGETDQETQYF. Here the CDR3 DNA reads TGTGCCAGCAGCGAGGGGGAGACAGACCAAGAGACCCAGTACTTC. The full variable domain, completed using reference TRBV9 and TRBJ2-5, is DSGVTQTPKHLITATGQRVTLRCSPRSGDLSVYWYQQSLDQGLQFLIQYYNGEERAKGNILERFSAQQFPDLHSELNLSSLELGDSALYFCASSEGETDQETQYFGPGTRLLVL.

The V and J genes are TRBV7-2 and TRBJ2-6, with unresolved D. V was cut by 3 bases and J by 1 base, with 10 bases left in between. Germline CDR1 is SGHTA and CDR2 is FQGNSA. There are 16 residues in the CDR3. This chain's CDR3 is CASSFLTQSGANVLTF. The DNA for the CDR3 is TGTGCCAGCAGCTTCCTCACACAATCTGGGGCCAACGTCCTGACTTTC.